A selection of T cell receptor beta chains follows, all from one sample in a study of beta chain features in type 1 diabetes. Libraries were prepared by immunoSEQ multiplex PCR; TCRdb keeps only in-frame clonotypes and omits some of them. The profile shows 150,000 to 180,000 clones, around 8% of them singletons. The specimen sequenced was central memory CD4+ T cells from blood. These receptor sequences come from a man aged 18-30 years in good health. Both conserved end residues are part of each CDR3. D genes are given only for firm matches. Clone size is not always given. Where it is, it says once, few, many or a class for expanded clones.

clone size,J gene,V gene,D gene,CDR3 protein,CDR3 DNA
few,TRBJ1-2,TRBV25-1,NA,CASSAAGLGRQDYGYTF,TGTGCCAGCAGTGCAGCGGGGCTTGGGAGGCAAGACTATGGCTACACCTTC
few,TRBJ2-3,TRBV29-1,NA,CSVDQTTGTDTQYF,TGCAGCGTTGATCAAACGACAGGTACAGATACGCAGTATTTT
NA,TRBJ2-5,TRBV30,NA,CAWSIGHGHQETQYF,TGTGCCTGGAGTATCGGACACGGCCACCAAGAGACCCAGTACTTC
NA,TRBJ2-3,TRBV28,TRBD1,CASSFPHGTGTDTQYF,TGTGCCAGCAGTTTCCCCCACGGGACAGGCACAGATACGCAGTATTTT
few,TRBJ2-7,TRBV4-1,NA,CASSQIPPIPGLQSYEQYF,TGCGCCAGCAGCCAGATTCCCCCTATCCCCGGACTACAATCCTACGAGCAGTACTTC
NA,TRBJ1-2,TRBV5-4,NA,CASSLETGSRGYTF,TGTGCCAGCAGCTTGGAGACGGGGAGTAGAGGCTACACCTTC
NA,TRBJ1-4,TRBV2,NA,CASREYRATNEKLFF,TGTGCCAGCAGAGAATACAGGGCCACTAATGAAAAACTGTTTTTT
NA,TRBJ2-7,TRBV7-3,NA,CASSLAGSGVEQYF,TGTGCCAGCAGCTTAGCCGGTTCCGGTGTGGAGCAGTACTTC
few,TRBJ2-2,TRBV18,NA,CASSPPSIGELFF,TGTGCCAGCTCACCACCGTCCATCGGGGAGCTGTTTTTT
few,TRBJ2-1,TRBV7-2,TRBD2,CASSQRWSGRAIEQFF,TGTGCCAGCAGCCAACGCTGGAGCGGGAGGGCCATTGAGCAGTTCTTC
NA,TRBJ1-2,TRBV7-2,TRBD1,CASSPRTGAYGYTF,TGTGCCAGCAGCCCAAGGACAGGGGCCTATGGCTACACCTTC
NA,TRBJ2-1,TRBV2,TRBD2,CASSVGTSFYNEQFF,TGTGCCAGCAGTGTCGGGACTAGCTTCTACAATGAGCAGTTCTTC
NA,TRBJ1-3,TRBV4-3,TRBD1,CASSQETGGNTIYF,TGCGCCAGCAGCCAAGAGACAGGGGGAAACACCATATATTTT
many,TRBJ1-5,TRBV4-3,NA,CASSQDQGYNQPQHF,TGCGCCAGCAGCCAAGATCAGGGGTACAATCAGCCCCAGCATTTT
NA,TRBJ2-2,TRBV4-2,NA,CASSQAEGRDTGKLFF,TGTGCCAGCAGCCAAGCTGAGGGGAGGGACACCGGGAAGCTGTTTTTT
once,TRBJ2-3,TRBV6-6,NA,CASTMTSADTQYF,TGTGCCAGCACGATGACTAGTGCGGATACGCAGTATTTT
few,TRBJ1-1,TRBV7-8,TRBD1,CASSPRTGGAEAFF,TGTGCCAGCAGCCCTAGGACAGGGGGGGCTGAAGCTTTCTTT
NA,TRBJ2-1,TRBV30,TRBD2,CAWSDIAGGRQFF,TGTGCCTGGAGCGACATAGCGGGGGGGCGGCAGTTCTTC
few,TRBJ2-5,TRBV10-3,NA,CAISEPGTSGETQYF,TGTGCCATCAGTGAGCCGGGAACTAGTGGAGAGACCCAGTACTTC
many,TRBJ1-6,TRBV20-1,NA,CSAPKGALHF,TGCAGTGCTCCCAAAGGGGCCCTCCACTTT
NA,TRBJ1-4,TRBV6-1,NA,CASSGPSTNEKLFF,TGTGCCAGCAGTGGGCCCTCAACTAATGAAAAACTGTTTTTT
NA,TRBJ2-7,TRBV2,NA,CASIRDSYDQYF,TGTGCCAGCATTCGGGACTCCTACGACCAGTACTTC
NA,TRBJ2-1,TRBV2,TRBD1,CAGQGGRYNEQFF,TGTGCCGGACAGGGGGGACGCTACAATGAGCAGTTCTTC
few,TRBJ1-1,TRBV28,NA,CASSLSPGVNTEAFF,TGTGCCAGCAGTTTATCCCCGGGGGTCAACACTGAAGCTTTCTTT
NA,TRBJ1-5,TRBV19,TRBD1,CASGQDPNQPQHF,TGTGCCAGTGGACAGGATCCAAATCAGCCCCAGCATTTT
NA,TRBJ2-5,TRBV29-1,TRBD2,CSVDGSGGGETQYF,TGCAGCGTTGATGGGTCGGGGGGAGGGGAGACCCAGTACTTC
few,TRBJ1-3,TRBV2,NA,CASSRGSGNTIYF,TGTGCCAGCAGCCGGGGTTCTGGAAACACCATATATTTT
NA,TRBJ2-5,TRBV28,TRBD2,CASSPIGRGEETQYF,TGTGCCAGCAGTCCTATTGGGAGGGGAGAAGAGACCCAGTACTTC
NA,TRBJ1-1,TRBV7-2,NA,CASSEIGDMNTEAFF,TGTGCCAGCAGCGAAATCGGGGATATGAACACTGAAGCTTTCTTT
few,TRBJ2-3,TRBV9,NA,CASSVNQGRDTQYF,TGTGCCAGCAGCGTCAATCAGGGTCGAGATACGCAGTATTTT
NA,TRBJ2-7,TRBV11-2,NA,CASSLAQGTEQYF,TGTGCCAGCAGCTTAGCCCAGGGTACCGAGCAGTACTTC
few,TRBJ2-7,TRBV30,NA,CAWSGRGTIAHEQYF,TGTGCCTGGAGTGGCAGAGGGACAATCGCGCACGAGCAGTACTTC
NA,TRBJ1-1,TRBV6-5,TRBD1,CASSKDRAAEAFF,TGTGCCAGCAGCAAAGACAGGGCGGCTGAAGCTTTCTTT
NA,TRBJ1-5,TRBV19,TRBD1,CASSKVGGGGQPQHF,TGTGCCAGTAGTAAGGTCGGAGGGGGCGGTCAGCCCCAGCATTTT
many,TRBJ2-5,TRBV9,TRBD2,CASSRRSAGVETQYF,TGTGCCAGCAGCCGTCGGTCGGCGGGGGTGGAGACCCAGTACTTC
many,TRBJ2-6,TRBV5-1,NA,CASSWRFGANVLTF,TGCGCCAGCAGTTGGAGGTTTGGGGCCAACGTCCTGACTTTC
many,TRBJ2-3,TRBV5-1,NA,CASSLDRVLEYF,TGCGCCAGCAGCTTGGACAGGGTTTTGGAGTATTTT
many,TRBJ2-7,TRBV9,NA,CASSPRRISYEQYF,TGTGCCAGCAGCCCGCGGCGGATTTCCTACGAGCAGTACTTC
many,TRBJ2-7,TRBV9,TRBD2,CASSVGTSGDLIGEQYF,TGTGCCAGCAGCGTTGGGACTAGCGGAGACCTAATTGGAGAGCAGTACTTC
NA,TRBJ1-5,TRBV5-3,TRBD1,CARSPGQGNQPQHF,TGTGCCAGAAGCCCCGGACAGGGCAATCAGCCCCAGCATTTT
NA,TRBJ1-2,TRBV5-6,NA,CASSRQPNGYTF,TGTGCCAGCAGTCGACAACCCAATGGCTACACCTTC
NA,TRBJ2-1,TRBV5-1,TRBD2,CASSPGLAGVGEQFF,TGCGCCAGCAGCCCCGGACTAGCGGGGGTAGGTGAGCAGTTCTTC
few,TRBJ1-5,TRBV7-2,NA,CASSLYRVGNQPQHF,TGTGCCAGCAGCTTATACAGGGTTGGCAATCAGCCCCAGCATTTT
many,TRBJ1-5,TRBV30,NA,CAWSVLTPGNQPQHF,TGTGCCTGGAGTGTCTTGACTCCGGGGAATCAGCCCCAGCATTTT
NA,TRBJ2-7,TRBV7-3,NA,CASSPGIGIYEQYF,TGTGCCAGCAGCCCGGGGATAGGGATATACGAGCAGTACTTC
many,TRBJ2-2,TRBV4-1,TRBD2,CASSQRGGPHTGELFF,TGCGCCAGCAGCCAGCGGGGAGGGCCCCACACCGGGGAGCTGTTTTTT
many,TRBJ2-7,TRBV7-2,TRBD1,CASSQDRVYEQYF,TGTGCCAGCAGCCAGGACAGGGTCTACGAGCAGTACTTC
NA,TRBJ1-6,TRBV4-2,TRBD1,CASSLGQGLLLGTYNSPLHF,TGTGCCAGCAGCCTTGGACAGGGTCTCTTATTAGGGACCTATAATTCACCCCTCCACTTT
NA,TRBJ1-2,TRBV28,TRBD1,CASSSQIGTGHGYTF,TGTGCCAGCAGCTCTCAAATCGGGACAGGGCATGGCTACACCTTC
NA,TRBJ2-2,TRBV7-2,TRBD1,CASTPGQHTGELFF,TGTGCCAGCACTCCGGGACAGCACACCGGGGAGCTGTTTTTT
NA,TRBJ1-1,TRBV19,NA,CASSIQGTEAFF,TGTGCCAGTAGTATACAGGGTACCGAAGCTTTCTTT
NA,TRBJ1-1,TRBV6-5,TRBD1,CASSYGQGLAFF,TGTGCCAGCAGTTACGGACAGGGTCTAGCTTTCTTT
many,TRBJ1-4,TRBV7-6,TRBD1,CASTMGQGNEKLFF,TGTGCCAGCACCATGGGACAGGGAAATGAAAAACTGTTTTTT
NA,TRBJ1-6,TRBV7-2,TRBD1,CASSPPGGSYNSPLHF,TGTGCCAGCAGCCCTCCAGGGGGCTCTTATAATTCACCCCTCCACTTT
NA,TRBJ2-5,TRBV7-2,NA,CASSFQGSETQYF,TGTGCCAGCAGCTTCCAGGGCTCCGAGACCCAGTACTTC
NA,TRBJ2-4,TRBV6-5,NA,CASRAGFSKNIQYF,TGTGCCAGCAGGGCGGGTTTTTCGAAAAACATTCAGTACTTC
NA,TRBJ2-7,TRBV19,NA,CASSITGSSYEQYF,TGTGCCAGTAGTATTACCGGGAGTTCCTACGAGCAGTACTTC
few,TRBJ1-2,TRBV9,NA,CASSVGHRESGYTF,TGTGCCAGCAGCGTAGGTCACAGGGAAAGTGGCTACACCTTC